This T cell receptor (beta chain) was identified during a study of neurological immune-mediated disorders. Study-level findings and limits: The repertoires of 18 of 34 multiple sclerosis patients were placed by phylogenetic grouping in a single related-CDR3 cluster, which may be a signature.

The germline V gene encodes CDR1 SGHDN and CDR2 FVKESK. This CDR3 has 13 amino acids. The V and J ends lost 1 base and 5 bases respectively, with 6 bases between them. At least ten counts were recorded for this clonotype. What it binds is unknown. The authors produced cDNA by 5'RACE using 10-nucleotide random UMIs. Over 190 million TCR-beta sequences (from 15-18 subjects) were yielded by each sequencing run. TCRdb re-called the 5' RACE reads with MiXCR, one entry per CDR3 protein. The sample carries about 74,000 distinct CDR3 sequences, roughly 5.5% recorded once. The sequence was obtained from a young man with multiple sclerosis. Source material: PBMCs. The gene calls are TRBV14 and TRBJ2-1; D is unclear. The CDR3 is CASSQVWDNEQFF. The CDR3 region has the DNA TGTGCCAGCAGCCAAGTATGGGACAATGAGCAGTTCTTC.